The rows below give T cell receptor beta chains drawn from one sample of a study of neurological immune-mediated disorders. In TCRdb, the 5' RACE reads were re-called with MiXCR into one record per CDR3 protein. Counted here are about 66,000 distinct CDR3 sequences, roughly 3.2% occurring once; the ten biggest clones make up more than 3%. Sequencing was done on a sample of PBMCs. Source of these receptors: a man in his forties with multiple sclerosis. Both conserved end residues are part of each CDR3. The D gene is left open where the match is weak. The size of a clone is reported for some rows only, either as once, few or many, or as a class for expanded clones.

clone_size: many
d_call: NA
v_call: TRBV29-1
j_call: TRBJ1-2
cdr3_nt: TGCAGCGTTGAATATATGCAGGGCAACTATGGCTACACCTTC
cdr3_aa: CSVEYMQGNYGYTF

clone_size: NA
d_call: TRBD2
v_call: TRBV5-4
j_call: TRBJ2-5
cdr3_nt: TGTGCCAGCAGCCTCGGACTAGCGGGAGGGCCGGTGAAGACCCAGTACTTC
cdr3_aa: CASSLGLAGGPVKTQYF

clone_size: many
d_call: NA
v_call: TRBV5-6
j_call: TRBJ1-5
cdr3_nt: TGTGCCAGCAGCCGGCGCGGGGCAGGATATCAGCCCCAGCATTTT
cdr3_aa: CASSRRGAGYQPQHF

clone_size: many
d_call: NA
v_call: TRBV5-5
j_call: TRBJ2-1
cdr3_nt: TGTGCCAGCAGCTTGGAGGTCCCGGAGAGCTCCTACAATGAGCAGTTCTTC
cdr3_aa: CASSLEVPESSYNEQFF

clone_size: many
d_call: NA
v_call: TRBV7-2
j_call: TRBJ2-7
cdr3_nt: TGTGCCAGCAGCTTTCCAGGGAACGAGCAGTACTTC
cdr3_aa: CASSFPGNEQYF

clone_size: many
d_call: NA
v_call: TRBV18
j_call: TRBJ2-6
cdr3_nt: TGTGTCAGCTCACCGGTCCCCTTCTTGGGAGGGGCCAACGTCCTGACTTTC
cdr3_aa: CVSSPVPFLGGANVLTF

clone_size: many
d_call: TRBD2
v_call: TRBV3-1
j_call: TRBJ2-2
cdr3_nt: TGTGCCAGCAGCCTGTATAGACTAGCTACGTTCTCCGGGGAGCTGTTTTTT
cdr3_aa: CASSLYRLATFSGELFF

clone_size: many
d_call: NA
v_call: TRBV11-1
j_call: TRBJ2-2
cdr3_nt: TGTGCCAGCAGCTTAGCGCTGGGCGGCACCGGGGAGCTGTTTTTT
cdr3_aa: CASSLALGGTGELFF

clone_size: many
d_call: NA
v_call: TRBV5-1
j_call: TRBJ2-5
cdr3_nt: TGCGCCAGCAGCTTGGGAGGGGGGGTACAAGAGACCCAGTACTTC
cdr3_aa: CASSLGGGVQETQYF

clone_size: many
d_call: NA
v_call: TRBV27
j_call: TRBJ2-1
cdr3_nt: TGTGCCAGCAGTTTACGGGCGGGTGAGCAGTTCTTC
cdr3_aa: CASSLRAGEQFF

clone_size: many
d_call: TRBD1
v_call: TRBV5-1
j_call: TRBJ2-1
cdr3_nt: TGCGCCAGCAGCCCTGGACAGGGGGGCACCTACAATGAGCAGTTCTTC
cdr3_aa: CASSPGQGGTYNEQFF

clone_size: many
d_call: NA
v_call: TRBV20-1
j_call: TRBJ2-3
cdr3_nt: TGCAGTGCTAGTCGTACAGGCCCCACAGATACGCAGTATTTT
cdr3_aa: CSASRTGPTDTQYF

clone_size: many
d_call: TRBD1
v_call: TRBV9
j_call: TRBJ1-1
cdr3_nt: TGTGCCAGCAGCGCAGACCGACGAGGGGGCTGGAACACTGAAGCTTTCTTT
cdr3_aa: CASSADRRGGWNTEAFF

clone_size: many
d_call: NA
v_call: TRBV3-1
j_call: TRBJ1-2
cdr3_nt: TGTGCCAGCAGCCCCCCTCGTGGGGTAGGGGTGTACTATGGCTACACCTTC
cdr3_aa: CASSPPRGVGVYYGYTF

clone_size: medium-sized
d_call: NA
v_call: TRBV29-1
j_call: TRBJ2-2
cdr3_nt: TGCAGCGCCGGGAATCTAGCAAGTACCGGGGAGCTGTTTTTT
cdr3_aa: CSAGNLASTGELFF

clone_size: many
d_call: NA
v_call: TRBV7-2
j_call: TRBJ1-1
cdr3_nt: TGTGCCAGCAGCCCCTTTTTGATGGGCGGCACTGAAGCTTTCTTT
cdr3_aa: CASSPFLMGGTEAFF

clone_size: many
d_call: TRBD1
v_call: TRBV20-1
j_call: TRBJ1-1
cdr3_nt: TGCAGTGCTAGACCACCGGGACAGACGAACACTGAAGCTTTCTTT
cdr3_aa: CSARPPGQTNTEAFF

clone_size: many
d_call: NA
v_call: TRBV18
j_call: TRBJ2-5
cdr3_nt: TGTGCCAGCTCACTCGAATTCCAGGCTCCCCAAGAGACCCAGTACTTC
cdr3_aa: CASSLEFQAPQETQYF

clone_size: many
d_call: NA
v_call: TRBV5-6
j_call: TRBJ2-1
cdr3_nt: TGTGCCAGCAGCTTGGTAACAGACAATGAGCAGTTCTTC
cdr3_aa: CASSLVTDNEQFF

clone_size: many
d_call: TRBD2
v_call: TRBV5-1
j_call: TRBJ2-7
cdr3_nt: TGCGCCAGCAGCTTCGCAACTAGCGGGTACGAGCAGTACTTC
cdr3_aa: CASSFATSGYEQYF

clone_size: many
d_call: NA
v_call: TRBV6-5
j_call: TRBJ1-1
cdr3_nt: TGTGCCAGCAGTCTCAGGGCGCGTGACACTGAAGCTTTCTTT
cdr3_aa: CASSLRARDTEAFF

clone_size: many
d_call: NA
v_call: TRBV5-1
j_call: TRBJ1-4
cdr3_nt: TGCGCCAGCAGCTTGTCGCGTATGGGGCTCCGACTGTTTTTT
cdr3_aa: CASSLSRMGLRLFF

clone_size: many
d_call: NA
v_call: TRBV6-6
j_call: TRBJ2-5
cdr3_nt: TGTGCCAGCATCAAGGGGTCGGCCGGTCAAGAGACCCAGTACTTC
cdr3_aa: CASIKGSAGQETQYF

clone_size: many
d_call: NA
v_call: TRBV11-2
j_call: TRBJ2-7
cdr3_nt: TGTGCCAGCAGCTTAGCCGGGCTTAGCGGAACCTACGAGCAGTACTTC
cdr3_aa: CASSLAGLSGTYEQYF

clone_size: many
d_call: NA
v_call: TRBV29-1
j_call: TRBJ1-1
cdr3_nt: TGCAGCGTTTCTTCAGGCTCTGGCACTGAAGCTTTCTTT
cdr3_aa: CSVSSGSGTEAFF

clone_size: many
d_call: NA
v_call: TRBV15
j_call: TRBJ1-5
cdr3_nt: TGTGCCACCAGCAGAGATCGGGCAGGCAATCAGCCCCAGCATTTT
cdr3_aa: CATSRDRAGNQPQHF

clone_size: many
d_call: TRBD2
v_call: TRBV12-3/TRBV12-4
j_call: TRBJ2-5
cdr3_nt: TGTGCCAGCACTTTTAGCGGGGGGCGTGAGACCCAGTACTTC
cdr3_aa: CASTFSGGRETQYF

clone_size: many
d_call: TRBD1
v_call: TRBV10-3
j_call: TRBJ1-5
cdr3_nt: TGTGCCACACAGGGGTCTAGCAATCAGCCCCAGCATTTT
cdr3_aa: CATQGSSNQPQHF

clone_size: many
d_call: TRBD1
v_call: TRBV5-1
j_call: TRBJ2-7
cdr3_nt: TGCGCCAGCAGCCTGACAGGGGGCGAGCAGTACTTC
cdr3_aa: CASSLTGGEQYF

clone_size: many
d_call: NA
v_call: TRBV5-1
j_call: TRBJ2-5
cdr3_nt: TGCGCCAGCAGCGGAGGGGGAATGTACCAAGAGACCCAGTACTTC
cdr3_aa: CASSGGGMYQETQYF

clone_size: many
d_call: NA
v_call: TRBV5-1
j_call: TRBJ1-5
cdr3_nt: TGCGCCAGCTCCCCAGAGGGTTATAGCAATCAGCCCCAGCATTTT
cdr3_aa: CASSPEGYSNQPQHF

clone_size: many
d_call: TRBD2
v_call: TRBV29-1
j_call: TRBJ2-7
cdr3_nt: TGCAGCGCAGGACTAGCGGGGGGATACGAGCAGTACTTC
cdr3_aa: CSAGLAGGYEQYF

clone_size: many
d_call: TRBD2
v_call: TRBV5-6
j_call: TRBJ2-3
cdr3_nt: TGTGCCAGCAGCTTAGCGGGAGGACCCACAGATACGCAGTATTTT
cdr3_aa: CASSLAGGPTDTQYF

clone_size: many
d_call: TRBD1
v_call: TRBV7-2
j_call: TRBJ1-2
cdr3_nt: TGTGCCAGCAGCTCCCGGGACAGGGGGTCTGGCTACACCTTC
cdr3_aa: CASSSRDRGSGYTF

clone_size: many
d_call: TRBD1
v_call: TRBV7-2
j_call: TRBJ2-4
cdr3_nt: TGTGCCAGCAGCCTACAGGGGATGAGTGGTAACATTCAGTACTTC
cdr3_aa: CASSLQGMSGNIQYF

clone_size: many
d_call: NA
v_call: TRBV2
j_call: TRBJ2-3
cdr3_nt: TGTGCCAGCCGTGTGGGAGATACGCAGTATTTT
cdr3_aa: CASRVGDTQYF

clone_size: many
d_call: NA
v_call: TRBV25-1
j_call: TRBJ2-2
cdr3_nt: TGTGCCAGCGCTCCACGGGGGGCGCACACCGGGGAGCTGTTTTTT
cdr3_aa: CASAPRGAHTGELFF

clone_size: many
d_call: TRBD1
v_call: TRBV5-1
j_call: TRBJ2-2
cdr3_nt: TGCGCCAGCAGCCTACGACAGGGGAACACCGGGGAGCTGTTTTTT
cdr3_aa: CASSLRQGNTGELFF

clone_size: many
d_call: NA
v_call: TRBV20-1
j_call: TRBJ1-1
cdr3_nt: TGCAGTGCTAGAGGTCGGGGGAGGGACACTGAAGCTTTCTTT
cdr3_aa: CSARGRGRDTEAFF

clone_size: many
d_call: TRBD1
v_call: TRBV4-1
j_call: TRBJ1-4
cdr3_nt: TGCGCCAGCAGTCCCGGGACAGGCTATACCTCAACTAATGAAAAACTGTTTTTT
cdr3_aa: CASSPGTGYTSTNEKLFF

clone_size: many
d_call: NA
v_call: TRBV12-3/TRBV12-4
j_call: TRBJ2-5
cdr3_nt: TGTGCCAGCAGTTTAGAGATAGGTCTTGGGGAAGGGGCCCAGTACTTC
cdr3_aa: CASSLEIGLGEGAQYF

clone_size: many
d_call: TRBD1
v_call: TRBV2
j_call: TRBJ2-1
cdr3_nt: TGTGCCAGCAGTCGGACAGGGGGCACCTACAATGAGCAGTTCTTC
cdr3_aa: CASSRTGGTYNEQFF

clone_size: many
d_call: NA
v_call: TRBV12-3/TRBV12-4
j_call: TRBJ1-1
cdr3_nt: TGTGCCAGCACCCCCTCCGGGTGGGGTGAAGCTTTCTTT
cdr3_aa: CASTPSGWGEAFF

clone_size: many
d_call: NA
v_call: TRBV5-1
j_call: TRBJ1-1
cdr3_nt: TGCGCCAGCAGTTTGGACAGCTCCCTGGGCACTGAAGCTTTCTTT
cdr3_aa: CASSLDSSLGTEAFF

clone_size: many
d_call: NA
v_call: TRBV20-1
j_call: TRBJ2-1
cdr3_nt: TGCAGTGCTAGGTGGGTCTCCTACAATGAGCAGTTCTTC
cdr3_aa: CSARWVSYNEQFF

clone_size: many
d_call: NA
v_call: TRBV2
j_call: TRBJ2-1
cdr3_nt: TGTGCCAGCAGTGAAGCTGCATGGAACTTGGGGCAGTTCTTC
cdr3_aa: CASSEAAWNLGQFF

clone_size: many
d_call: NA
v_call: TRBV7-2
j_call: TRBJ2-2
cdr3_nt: TGTGCCAGCAGCTCGACAGGATTGACCGGGGAGCTGTTTTTT
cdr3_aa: CASSSTGLTGELFF

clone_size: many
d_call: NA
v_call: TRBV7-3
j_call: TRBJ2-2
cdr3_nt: TGTGCCAGCAGCTTAACCAGCGGAGCTTACGGCGGGGAGCTGTTTTTT
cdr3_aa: CASSLTSGAYGGELFF

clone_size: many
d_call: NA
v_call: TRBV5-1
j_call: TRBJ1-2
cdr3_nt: TGCGCCAGCAGCTTGGTGTCAAACTATGGCTACACCTTC
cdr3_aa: CASSLVSNYGYTF